In its sample, the clone carrying this T cell receptor (beta chain) was seen once. Its antigen is not known. These data belong to a study of shared clonotypes between healthy human individuals. Overall study: The cohort comprised a couple of women and a few men. Their ages spanned 18 to 49 years. Study-level findings and limits: Non-shared clonotypes had lower generation probabilities than clonotypes shared by all four sorted-subset donors.

Original processing methods: ImmunoSEQ supplied junction-only sequences lacking quality scores, so filtering was different. TCRdb's table, derived via immunoSEQ multiplex PCR, lists solely in-frame clones and lacks some. From that table come the V and J calls and clone size; the DNA was used to work out D and trimming. This repertoire shows some 2,400,000 clones, almost 96% found once; its top ten account for less than 0.15%. V was shortened by 6 bases and J by 0 bases, with 12 bases between the two germline ends. The CDR3 has 14 amino acids. Germline V gives CDR1 GTSNPN, CDR2 SVGIG (reference sequence).

The sequence came from a man in his late teens or twenties in good health. V gene TRBV30 combines with J gene TRBJ1-5; perhaps TRBD1 as D (5 bases). The specimen sequenced was naive CD4+ T cells sorted from blood. Subset reported: CD45RA+ positively selected. The CDR3 DNA sequence: TGTGCCTGCGGACAACCCAATAGCAATCAGCCCCAGCATTTT. This gives the protein CACGQPNSNQPQHF.